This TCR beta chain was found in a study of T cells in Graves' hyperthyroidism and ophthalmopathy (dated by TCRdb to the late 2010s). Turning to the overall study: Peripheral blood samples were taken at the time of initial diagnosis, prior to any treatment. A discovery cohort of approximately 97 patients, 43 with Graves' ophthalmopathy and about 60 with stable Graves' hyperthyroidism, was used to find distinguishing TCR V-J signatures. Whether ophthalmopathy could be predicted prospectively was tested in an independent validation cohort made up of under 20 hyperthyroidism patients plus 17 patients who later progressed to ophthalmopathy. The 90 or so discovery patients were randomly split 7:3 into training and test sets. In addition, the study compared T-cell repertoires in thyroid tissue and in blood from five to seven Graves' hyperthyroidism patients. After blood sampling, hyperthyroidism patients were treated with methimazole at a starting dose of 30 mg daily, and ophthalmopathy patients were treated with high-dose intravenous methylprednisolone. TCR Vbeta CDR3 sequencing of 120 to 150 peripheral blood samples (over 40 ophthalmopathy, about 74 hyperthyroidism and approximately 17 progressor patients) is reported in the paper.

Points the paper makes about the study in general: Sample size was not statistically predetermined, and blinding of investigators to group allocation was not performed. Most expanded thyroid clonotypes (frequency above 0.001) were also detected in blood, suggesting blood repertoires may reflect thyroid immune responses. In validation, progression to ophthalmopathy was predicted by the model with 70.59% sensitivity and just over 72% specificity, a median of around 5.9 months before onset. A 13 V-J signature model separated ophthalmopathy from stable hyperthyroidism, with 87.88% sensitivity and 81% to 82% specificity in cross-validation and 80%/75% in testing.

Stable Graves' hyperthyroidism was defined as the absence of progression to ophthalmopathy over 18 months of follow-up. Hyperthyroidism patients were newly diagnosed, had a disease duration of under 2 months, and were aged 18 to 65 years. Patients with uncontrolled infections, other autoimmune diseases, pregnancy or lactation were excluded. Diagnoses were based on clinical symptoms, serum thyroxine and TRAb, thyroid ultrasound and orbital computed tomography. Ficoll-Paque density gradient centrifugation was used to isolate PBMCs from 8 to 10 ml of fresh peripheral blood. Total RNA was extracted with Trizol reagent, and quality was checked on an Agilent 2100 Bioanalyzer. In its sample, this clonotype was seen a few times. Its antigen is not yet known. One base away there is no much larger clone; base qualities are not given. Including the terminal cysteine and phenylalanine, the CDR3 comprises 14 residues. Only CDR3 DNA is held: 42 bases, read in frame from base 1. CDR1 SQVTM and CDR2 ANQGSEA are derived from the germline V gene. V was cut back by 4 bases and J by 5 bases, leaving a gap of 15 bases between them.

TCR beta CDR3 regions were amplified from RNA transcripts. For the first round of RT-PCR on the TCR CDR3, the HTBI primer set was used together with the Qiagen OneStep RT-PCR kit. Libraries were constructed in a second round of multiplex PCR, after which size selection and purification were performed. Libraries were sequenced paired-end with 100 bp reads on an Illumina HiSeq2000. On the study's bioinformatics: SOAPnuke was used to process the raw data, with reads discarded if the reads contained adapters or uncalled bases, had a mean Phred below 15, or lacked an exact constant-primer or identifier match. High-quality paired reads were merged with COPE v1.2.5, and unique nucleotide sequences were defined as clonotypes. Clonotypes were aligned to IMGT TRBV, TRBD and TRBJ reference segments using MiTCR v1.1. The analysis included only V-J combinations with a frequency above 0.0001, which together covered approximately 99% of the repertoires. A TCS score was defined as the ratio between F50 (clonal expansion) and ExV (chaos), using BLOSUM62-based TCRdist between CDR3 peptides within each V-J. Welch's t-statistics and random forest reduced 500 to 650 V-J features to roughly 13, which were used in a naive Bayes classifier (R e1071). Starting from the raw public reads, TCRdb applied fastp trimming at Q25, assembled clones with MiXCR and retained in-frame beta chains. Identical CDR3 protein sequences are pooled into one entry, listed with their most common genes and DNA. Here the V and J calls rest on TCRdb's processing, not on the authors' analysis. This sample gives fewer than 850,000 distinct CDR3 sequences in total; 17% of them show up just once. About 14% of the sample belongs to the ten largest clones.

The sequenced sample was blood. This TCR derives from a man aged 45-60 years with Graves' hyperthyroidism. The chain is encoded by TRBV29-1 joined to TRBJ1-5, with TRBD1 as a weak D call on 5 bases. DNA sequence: TGCAGCGTTGGCCTAAATTGGGGGGATCAGCCCCAGCATTTT. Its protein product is CSVGLNWGDQPQHF.